This T cell receptor (beta chain) was captured in a study of shared clonotypes between healthy human individuals. The wider study: In total, the donors were two women and a few men aged 18 to 49. Study observations and caveats: Measured sharing among donors was expected to vary with sequencing depth.

About this clone itself: The antigen is unknown.

The CDR3 has 15 residues. Germline V CDR1 and CDR2: SGHTA, FQGTGA. The V gene end was trimmed by 2 bases and the J gene end by 1 base; junction bases not matched to a gene: 3. Clones were read by immunoSEQ multiplex PCR, and TCRdb kept only the in-frame ones, dropping some. This repertoire shows more than 450,000 clones, 70% to 80% found once; its top ten account for 10% to 15%. Material for sequencing was PBMCs. V and J are TRBV7-3 and TRBJ2-3, with TRBD2 matching over 7 bases. The source of this sequence is a woman aged 40-49 years in good health. Some clones in this sample may be carry-over from other donors' samples. The CDR3 here is CASSLAGAGTDTQYF. CDR3 nucleotide sequence: TGTGCCAGCAGCTTAGCGGGAGCGGGCACAGATACGCAGTATTTT.